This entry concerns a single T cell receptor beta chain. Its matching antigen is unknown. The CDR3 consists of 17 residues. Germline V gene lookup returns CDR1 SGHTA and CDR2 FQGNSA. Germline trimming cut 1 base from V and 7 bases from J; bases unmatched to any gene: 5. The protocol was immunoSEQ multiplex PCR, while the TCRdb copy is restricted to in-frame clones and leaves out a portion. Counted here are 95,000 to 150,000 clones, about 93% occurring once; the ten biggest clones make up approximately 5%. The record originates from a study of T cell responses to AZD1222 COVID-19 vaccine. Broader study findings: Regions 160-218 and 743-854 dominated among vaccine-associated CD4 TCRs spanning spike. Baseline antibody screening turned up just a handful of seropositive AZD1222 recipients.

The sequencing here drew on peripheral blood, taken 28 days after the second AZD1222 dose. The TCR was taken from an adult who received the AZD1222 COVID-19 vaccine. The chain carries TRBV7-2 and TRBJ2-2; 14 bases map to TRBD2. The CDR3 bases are TGTGCCAGCAGCTTAGGACTAGCGGGAGGGCCGGACGGGGAGCTGTTTTTT. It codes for CASSLGLAGGPDGELFF. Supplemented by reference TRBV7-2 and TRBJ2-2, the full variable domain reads GAGVSQSPSNKVTEKGKDVELRCDPISGHTALYWYRQSLGQGLEFLIYFQGNSAPDKSGLPSDRFSAERTGGSVSTLTIQRTQQEDSAVYLCASSLGLAGGPDGELFFGEGSRLTVL.